This T cell receptor (beta chain) appears in the sequencing data of a study of T cells in Graves' hyperthyroidism and ophthalmopathy. Across the study: Peripheral blood was taken when the disease was first diagnosed, before any treatment began. Points from the study as a whole: Most expanded thyroid clonotypes above 0.001 recurred in blood.

From RNA transcripts, TCR beta CDR3 regions were amplified. Initially, a first-round RT-PCR of the TCR CDR3 employed the HTBI primer set. Via MiXCR, TCRdb re-called the multiplex PCR reads, giving one row per CDR3 protein. The data show around 600,000 distinct CDR3 sequences, 16% seen once. Between the trimmed V and J ends, which lost 8 bases and 1 base, there was a span of 11 bases. This CDR3 is 13 amino acids long. Looked up from germline, CDR1 is SQVTM and CDR2 is ANQGSEA. A note on this clonotype: Its antigen is not known.

This TCR was sampled from a woman aged 40 to 50 with Graves' ophthalmopathy. Sequencing used blood. This chain connects TRBV29-1 to TRBJ1-4; the D gene is possibly TRBD1 (5 bases). The chain's CDR3 is CSTRTGTNEKLFF. In nucleotides, the CDR3 is TGCAGCACCCGAACAGGAACTAATGAAAAACTGTTTTTT.